The present T cell receptor beta chain was sequenced within a study of T cell responses to AZD1222 COVID-19 vaccine. Points from the study as a whole: Spike-specific TCR breadth and depth went up after people got two AZD1222 doses.

V lost 2 bases, J lost 5 bases, and 13 bases lay in between. Germline V gene data show CDR1 as LGHDT and CDR2 as YNNKEL (reference sequence). The CDR3 totals 15 residues. In regard to this clone: The antigen remains unidentified.

Assay: immunoSEQ multiplex PCR; the TCRdb copy retains only in-frame clones and omits some. The sample consists of some 120,000 clones, around 85% of them appearing once. The source material was peripheral blood, sampled on day 0 of MenACWY control vaccination. The receptor's source is an adult in good health. The chain employs TRBV3-1 (or the pseudogene TRBV3-2) and TRBJ2-1; D may be TRBD1 (6 bases). The CDR3 region is CASSQSAGEHNEQFF. The DNA for the CDR3 is TGTGCCAGCAGCCAATCCGCAGGGGAGCACAATGAGCAGTTCTTC.